The present TCR beta chain was sequenced within a study of blood T cell repertoires in COVID-19. TCRdb keeps only in-frame clones here, not all; method: immunoSEQ multiplex PCR. This sample carries under 110,000 clones, under 90% of them seen once, and the ten largest clones take roughly 13%. Germline V gives CDR1 MNHEY, CDR2 SMNVEV (reference sequence). V lost 7 bases to trimming and J lost 2 bases; unmatched junction nucleotides: 12. The CDR3 has 16 amino acids. The TCR comes from an older woman with acute or convalescent COVID-19. The source material was peripheral blood. The chain employs TRBV27 and TRBJ1-1; the match to TRBD1 covers 8 bases. CDR3 sequence: CASMETPPGGNTEAFF. Written as DNA, the CDR3 is TGTGCCAGCATGGAGACTCCCCCAGGGGGCAACACTGAAGCTTTCTTT.